The clone carrying this TCR beta chain was recorded many times. Its antigen is unknown. Treatment of any kind had been given to no patient before thyroid surgery. This record comes from a study of metastatic and nonmetastatic thyroid tumors. As for the study in general: Repertoire data that came from the blood and tumor or nodule tissue of malignant and benign thyroid patients were compared.

Findings and limits, study-wide: Compared with benign nodules, malignant thyroid tumors were reported to have significantly higher TCR beta diversity in both blood and tumor.

Per the original methods: A distant-metastasis classifier for papillary thyroid cancer was built using CDR3 differences across clinicopathological groups. TCRdb re-analyzed the PCR reads through MiXCR. The V and J calls come from TCRdb's annotation, not from the publication. The sample carries roughly 25,000 clones, around an eighth recorded once. The CDR3 has 16 amino acids. Per the germline V gene, CDR1 is SGHNT and CDR2 is YENEEA. The J segment lost 1 base and the V segment lost 2 bases, leaving 4 bases of the junction unmatched. Sequenced sample: blood. The V call is TRBV11-3, the J call TRBJ2-1, with 8 bases identical to TRBD1. The receptor was isolated from a female donor with papillary thyroid cancer or a benign thyroid nodule (not recorded which). Some clones in this sample may be carry-over from other donors' samples. The CDR3: CASSLNTGGSYNEQFF. Here the CDR3 DNA reads TGTGCCAGCAGCTTAAATACAGGGGGATCCTACAATGAGCAGTTCTTC.